This T cell receptor beta chain stems from a study of spatial heterogeneity in lung cancer. Study background: PBMC samples from follow-up, where available, were sequenced a median of about 22 months after resection. The library had UMIs, and each TCR and UMI pair averaged more than ten raw reads.

This CDR3 comprises 16 residues. Germline assignment: CDR1 DFQATT and CDR2 SNEGSKA (reference sequence). V lost 1 base, J lost 4 bases, and 10 bases stayed unmatched. This clonotype was detected ten times or more. As for time point: blood at routine non-recurrence follow-up after resection. Whole RNA, which was extracted from tumor, nontumor lung tissue or frozen PBMC, was sequenced without any cell sorting. Every TCR cDNA molecule carried a tag that served as a unique molecular identifier. TCRdb reanalysed the 5' RACE reads using MiXCR and keeps one entry per CDR3 protein. Here the sample spans 50,000 to 60,000 distinct CDR3 sequences, 6% to 8.5% being singletons.

The chain joins TRBV20-1 to TRBJ1-5, with TRBD1 identical over 7 bases. The sequencing used PBMCs, collected at follow-up. The sequence came from a female donor with early-stage non-small cell lung cancer. The CDR3 here is CSARVGHRGENQPQHF. The CDR3 region has the DNA TGCAGTGCTAGAGTGGGGCACAGGGGAGAGAATCAGCCCCAGCATTTT.